The sequence of this T cell receptor beta chain was determined in a study of blood T cell repertoires in COVID-19. Study information: T cells, B-cell-depleted T cells, or PBMCs supplied cDNA or gDNA.

This CDR3 comprises 11 residues. Germline values: CDR1 DFQATT, CDR2 SNEGSKA (reference sequence). With 3 bases removed from V and 6 bases from J, the gap between germline ends came to 8 bases. The protocol was immunoSEQ multiplex PCR, while the TCRdb copy is restricted to in-frame clones and leaves out a portion. The sample has some 330,000 clones, under 90% seen once. What was sequenced was peripheral blood. This clonotype originated in a woman aged 25-40 years with COVID-19, enrolled during active disease. The J gene is TRBJ1-1, the V gene TRBV20-1; no firm D call. The CDR3 protein is CSARVSAEAFF. CDR3 nucleotides: TGCAGTGCTAGGGTCTCGGCTGAAGCTTTCTTT.